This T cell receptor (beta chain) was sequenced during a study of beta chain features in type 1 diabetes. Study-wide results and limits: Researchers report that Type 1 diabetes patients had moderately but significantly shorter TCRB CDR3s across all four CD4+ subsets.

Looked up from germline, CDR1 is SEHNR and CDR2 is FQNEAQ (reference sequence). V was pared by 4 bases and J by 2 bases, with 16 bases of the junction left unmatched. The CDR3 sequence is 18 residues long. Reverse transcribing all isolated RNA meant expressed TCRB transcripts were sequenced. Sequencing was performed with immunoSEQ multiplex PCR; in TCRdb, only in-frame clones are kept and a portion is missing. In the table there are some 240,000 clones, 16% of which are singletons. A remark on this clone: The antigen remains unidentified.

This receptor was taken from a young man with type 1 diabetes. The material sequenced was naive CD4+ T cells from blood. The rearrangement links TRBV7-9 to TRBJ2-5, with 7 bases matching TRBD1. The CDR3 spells CASSSLGWGQKQQETQYF. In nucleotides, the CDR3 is TGTGCCAGCAGCTCACTAGGTTGGGGACAGAAACAACAAGAGACCCAGTACTTC.